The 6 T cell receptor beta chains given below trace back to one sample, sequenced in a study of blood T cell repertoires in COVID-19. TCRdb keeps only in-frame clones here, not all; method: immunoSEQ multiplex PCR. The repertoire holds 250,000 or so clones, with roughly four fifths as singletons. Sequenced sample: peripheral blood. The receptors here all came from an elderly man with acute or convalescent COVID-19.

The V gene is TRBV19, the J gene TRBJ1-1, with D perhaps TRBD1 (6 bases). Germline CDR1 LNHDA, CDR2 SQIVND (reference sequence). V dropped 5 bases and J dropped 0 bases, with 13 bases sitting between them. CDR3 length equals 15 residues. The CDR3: CASSFRQAMNTEAFF. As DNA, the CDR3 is TGTGCCAGTAGTTTTAGACAGGCTATGAACACTGAAGCTTTCTTT.

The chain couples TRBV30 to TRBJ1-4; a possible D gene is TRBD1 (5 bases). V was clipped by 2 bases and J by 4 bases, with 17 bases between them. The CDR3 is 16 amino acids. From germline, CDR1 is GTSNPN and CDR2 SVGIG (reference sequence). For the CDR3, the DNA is TGTGCCTGGAGTCCCCCCTTTTCGGGGGTTAATGAAAAACTGTTTTTT. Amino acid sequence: CAWSPPFSGVNEKLFF.

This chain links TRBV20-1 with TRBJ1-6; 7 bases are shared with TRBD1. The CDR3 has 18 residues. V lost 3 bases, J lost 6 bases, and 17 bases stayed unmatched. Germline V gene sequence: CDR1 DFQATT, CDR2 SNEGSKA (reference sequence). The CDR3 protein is CSASDPTRQGRGNSPLHF. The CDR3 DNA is TGCAGTGCTAGTGACCCGACAAGACAGGGTCGGGGTAATTCACCCCTCCACTTT.

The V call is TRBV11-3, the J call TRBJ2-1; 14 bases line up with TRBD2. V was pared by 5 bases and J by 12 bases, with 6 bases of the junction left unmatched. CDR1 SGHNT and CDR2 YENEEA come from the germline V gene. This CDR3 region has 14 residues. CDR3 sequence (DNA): TGTGCCAGCAGCGGTAGACTAGCGGGGGGGTTGCAGTTCTTC. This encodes CASSGRLAGGLQFF. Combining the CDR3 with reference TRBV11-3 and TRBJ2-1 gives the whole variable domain EAGVVQSPRYKIIEKKQPVAFWCNPISGHNTLYWYLQNLGQGPELLIRYENEEAVDDSQLPKDRFSAERLKGVDSTLKIQPAELGDSAVYLCASSGRLAGGLQFFGPGTRLTVL.

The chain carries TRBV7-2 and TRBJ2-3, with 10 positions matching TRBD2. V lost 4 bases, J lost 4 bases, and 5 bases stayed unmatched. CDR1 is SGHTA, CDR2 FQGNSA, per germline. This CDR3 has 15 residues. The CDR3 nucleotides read TGTGCCAGCAGCTCCCAACTAGCGGGGCCAGATACGCAGTATTTT. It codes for CASSSQLAGPDTQYF.

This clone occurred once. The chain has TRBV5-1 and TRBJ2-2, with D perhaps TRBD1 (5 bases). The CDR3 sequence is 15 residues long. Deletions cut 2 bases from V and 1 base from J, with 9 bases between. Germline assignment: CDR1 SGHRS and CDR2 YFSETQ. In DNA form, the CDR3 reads TGCGCCAGCAGCTTCCGACAGCAGAACACCGGGGAGCTGTTTTTT. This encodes CASSFRQQNTGELFF.